Detailed here is one T cell receptor (beta chain). The antigen is unknown. The CDR3 spans 11 residues. Germline V gene data show CDR1 as SNHLY and CDR2 as FYNNEI. V shed 5 bases and J shed 4 bases, with 5 bases lying between them. This sample is drawn from a study of long-term antiretroviral therapy in people with HIV. Points from the study as a whole: The study found narrower CDR3 length ranges in HIV repertoires than in controls. ART adherence was not documented, and neither viral resistance nor therapy changes had any data.

The samples comprised roughly 0.9-10 million cryopreserved PBMC ahead of DNA extraction. At the survey level, the v3.0 immunoSEQ assay was run. The study targeted roughly 35,000-50,000 T-cell genomes per sample in sequencing. Some clones are missing from TCRdb's copy, which holds only in-frame ones; the method was immunoSEQ multiplex PCR. The sample contains roughly 42,000 clones, roughly 85% of which appear only once. The sequence was collected from a woman between 45 and 65 years old with HIV. Material: unsorted PBMCs, obtained 3.1 years after starting antiretroviral therapy. V usage is TRBV2 and J usage is TRBJ2-5, with D unresolved. The CDR3 spells CASSTIETQYF. The CDR3 nucleotides read TGTGCCAGCAGTACGATAGAGACCCAGTACTTC.